The T cell receptor beta chain described here comes from a study of OX40 agonist ivuxolimab in advanced cancers. TCRdb's table, derived via immunoSEQ multiplex PCR, lists solely in-frame clones and lacks some. The sample includes nearly 110,000 clones, about nine tenths of them seen just once. Trimming removed 5 bases from V and 0 bases from J; junction bases left unmatched: 2. The CDR3 loop spans 15 amino acids. The germline gives CDR1 SGHAT, CDR2 FQNNGV. This clone was seen just once. Its antigen is undetermined. Study outcomes and limitations: On average, CD8+ T cells had more expanded clones than CD4+.

This chain uses TRBV11-2 with TRBJ2-4, with TRBD1 matching 9 bases. This specimen was CD4+ or CD8+ T cells sorted from blood, taken in a trial of the OX40 agonist ivuxolimab. This TCR was recovered from an adult with an advanced solid tumor such as melanoma, head and neck, liver or kidney cancer. The CDR3 bases are TGTGCCAGCAGCCGGGACAGGGTAGCCAAAAACATTCAGTACTTC. Translating it yields CASSRDRVAKNIQYF.